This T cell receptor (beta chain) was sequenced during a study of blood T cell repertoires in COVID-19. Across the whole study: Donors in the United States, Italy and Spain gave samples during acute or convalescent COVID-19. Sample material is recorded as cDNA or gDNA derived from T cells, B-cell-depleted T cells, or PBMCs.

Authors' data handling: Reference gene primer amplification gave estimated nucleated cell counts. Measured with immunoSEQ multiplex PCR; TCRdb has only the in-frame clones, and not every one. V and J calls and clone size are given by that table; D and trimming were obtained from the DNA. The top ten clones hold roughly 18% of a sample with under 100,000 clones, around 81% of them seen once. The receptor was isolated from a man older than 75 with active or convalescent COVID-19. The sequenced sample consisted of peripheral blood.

CDR3 bases: TGTGCCAGCAGCCTCCGGCAGGGGGCAGTAGATACGCAGTATTTT. This encodes CASSLRQGAVDTQYF. The genes are TRBV7-8 and TRBJ2-3; 8 positions match TRBD1. Germline CDR1 is SGHVS and CDR2 is FQNEAQ. V was pared by 5 bases and J by 5 bases, with 9 bases of the junction left unmatched. CDR3 length: 15 amino acids. Drawing the rest from reference TRBV7-8 and TRBJ2-3, the complete variable domain is GAGVSQSPRYKVAKRGQDVALRCDPISGHVSLFWYQQALGQGPEFLTYFQNEAQLDKSGLPSDRFFAERPEGSVSTLKIQRTQQEDSAVYLCASSLRQGAVDTQYFGPGTRLTVL.